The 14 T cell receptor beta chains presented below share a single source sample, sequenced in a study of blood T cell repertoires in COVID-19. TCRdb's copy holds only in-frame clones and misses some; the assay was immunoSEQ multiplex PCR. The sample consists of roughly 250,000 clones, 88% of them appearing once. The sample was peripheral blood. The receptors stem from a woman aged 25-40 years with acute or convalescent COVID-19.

CDR3 in amino acids: CASSYRQETISAFF. CDR3 nucleotides: TGTGCCAGCAGTTACCGACAGGAGACAATTTCAGCTTTCTTT. The chain has TRBV6-5 and TRBJ1-1, with a possible D match to TRBD1 (6 bases). V lost 2 bases and J lost 10, with 17 bases in between. In germline, CDR1 is MNHEY, CDR2 SVGAGI. The CDR3 runs to 14 residues.

CDR3 sequence (DNA): TGTGCCAGCAGCTTGCTGCCCAACTCCGACTCCTACGAGCAGTACTTC. As protein: CASSLLPNSDSYEQYF. This chain links TRBV5-5 with TRBJ2-7; no firm D call. CDR1 SGHKS and CDR2 YYEKEE come from the germline V gene (reference sequence). This CDR3 is 16 amino acids long. The ends were cut back, 1 base at V and 0 bases at J, with 14 bases in the middle.

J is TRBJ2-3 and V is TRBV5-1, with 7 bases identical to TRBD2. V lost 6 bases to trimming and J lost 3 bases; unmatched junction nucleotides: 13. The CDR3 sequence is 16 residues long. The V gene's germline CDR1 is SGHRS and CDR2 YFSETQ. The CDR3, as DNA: TGCGCCAGCAATTTTGGCGGGAGCAGAGGGACAGATACGCAGTATTTT. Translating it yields CASNFGGSRGTDTQYF. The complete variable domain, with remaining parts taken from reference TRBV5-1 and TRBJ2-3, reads KAGVTQTPRYLIKTRGQQVTLSCSPISGHRSVSWYQQTPGQGLQFLFEYFSETQRNKGNFPGRFSGRQFSNSRSEMNVSTLELGDSALYLCASNFGGSRGTDTQYFGPGTRLTVL.

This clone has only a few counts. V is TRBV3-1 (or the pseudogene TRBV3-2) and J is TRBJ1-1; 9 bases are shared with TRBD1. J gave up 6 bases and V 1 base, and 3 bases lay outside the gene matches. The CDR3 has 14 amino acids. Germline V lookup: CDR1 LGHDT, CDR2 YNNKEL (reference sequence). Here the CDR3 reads CASSQVGTGPEAFF. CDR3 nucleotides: TGTGCCAGCAGCCAAGTCGGGACAGGGCCTGAAGCTTTCTTT.

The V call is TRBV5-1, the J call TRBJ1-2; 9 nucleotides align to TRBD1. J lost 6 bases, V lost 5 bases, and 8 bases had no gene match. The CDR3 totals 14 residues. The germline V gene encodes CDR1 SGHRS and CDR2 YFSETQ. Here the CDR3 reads CASSSGTGLHGYTF. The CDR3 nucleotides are TGCGCCAGCAGTTCCGGGACAGGGCTTCATGGCTACACCTTC.

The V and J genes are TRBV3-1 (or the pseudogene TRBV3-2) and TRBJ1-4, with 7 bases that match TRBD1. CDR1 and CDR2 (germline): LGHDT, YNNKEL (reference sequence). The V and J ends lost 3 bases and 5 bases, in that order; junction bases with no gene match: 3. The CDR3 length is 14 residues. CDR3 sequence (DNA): TGTGCCAGCAGCCATCGGACAGGAAATGAAAAACTGTTTTTT. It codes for CASSHRTGNEKLFF.

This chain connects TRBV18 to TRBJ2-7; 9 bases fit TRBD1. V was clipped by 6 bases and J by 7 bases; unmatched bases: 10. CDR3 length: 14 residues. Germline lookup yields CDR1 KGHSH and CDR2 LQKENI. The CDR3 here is CASSLPGTGREQYF. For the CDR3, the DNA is TGTGCCAGCTCCCTTCCCGGGACAGGGCGGGAGCAGTACTTC.

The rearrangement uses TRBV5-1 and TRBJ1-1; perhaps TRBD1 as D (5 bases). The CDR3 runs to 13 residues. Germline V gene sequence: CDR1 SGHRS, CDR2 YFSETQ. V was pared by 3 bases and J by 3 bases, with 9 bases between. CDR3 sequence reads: CASSSQGYTEAFF. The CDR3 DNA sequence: TGCGCCAGCAGCTCCCAGGGTTACACTGAAGCTTTCTTT. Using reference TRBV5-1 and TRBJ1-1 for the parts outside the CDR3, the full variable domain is KAGVTQTPRYLIKTRGQQVTLSCSPISGHRSVSWYQQTPGQGLQFLFEYFSETQRNKGNFPGRFSGRQFSNSRSEMNVSTLELGDSALYLCASSSQGYTEAFFGQGTRLTVV.

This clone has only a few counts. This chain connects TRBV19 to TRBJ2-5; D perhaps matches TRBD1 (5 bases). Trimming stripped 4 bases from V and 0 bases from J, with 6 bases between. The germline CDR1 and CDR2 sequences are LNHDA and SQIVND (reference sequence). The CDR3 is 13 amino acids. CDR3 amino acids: CASSRQYQETQYF. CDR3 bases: TGTGCCAGTAGTAGACAGTACCAAGAGACCCAGTACTTC.

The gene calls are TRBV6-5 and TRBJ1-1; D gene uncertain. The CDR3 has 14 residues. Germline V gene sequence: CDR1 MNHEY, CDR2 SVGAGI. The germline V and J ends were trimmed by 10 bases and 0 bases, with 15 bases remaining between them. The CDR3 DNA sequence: TGTGCCACACAACCGGGGATCATGAACACTGAAGCTTTCTTT. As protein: CATQPGIMNTEAFF.

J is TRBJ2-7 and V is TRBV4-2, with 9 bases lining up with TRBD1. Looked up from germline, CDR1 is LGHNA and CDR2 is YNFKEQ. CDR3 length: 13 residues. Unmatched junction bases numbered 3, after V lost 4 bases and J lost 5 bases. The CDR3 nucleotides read TGTGCCAGCAGCCCGGGACAGGGTAACGAGCAGTACTTC. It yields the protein CASSPGQGNEQYF.

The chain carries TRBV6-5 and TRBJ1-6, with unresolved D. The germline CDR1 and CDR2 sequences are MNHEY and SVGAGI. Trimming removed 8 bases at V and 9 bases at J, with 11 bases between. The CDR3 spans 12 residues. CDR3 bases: TGTGCCAGCTCTACTGAAAGTTCACCCCTCCACTTT. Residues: CASSTESSPLHF.

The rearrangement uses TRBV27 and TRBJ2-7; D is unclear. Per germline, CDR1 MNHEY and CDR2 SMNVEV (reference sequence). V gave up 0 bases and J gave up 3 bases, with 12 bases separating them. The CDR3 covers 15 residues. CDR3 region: CASSLSRASIYEQYF. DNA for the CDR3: TGTGCCAGCAGTTTATCCCGAGCGTCCATCTACGAGCAGTACTTC.

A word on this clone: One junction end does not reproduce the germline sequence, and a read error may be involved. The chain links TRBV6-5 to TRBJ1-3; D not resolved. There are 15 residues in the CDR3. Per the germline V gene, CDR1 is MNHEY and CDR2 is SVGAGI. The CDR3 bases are TGTGCCAGCAGTTATGGGCAAGCCTCTGGAAACGCCATATATTTT. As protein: CASSYGQASGNAIYF.